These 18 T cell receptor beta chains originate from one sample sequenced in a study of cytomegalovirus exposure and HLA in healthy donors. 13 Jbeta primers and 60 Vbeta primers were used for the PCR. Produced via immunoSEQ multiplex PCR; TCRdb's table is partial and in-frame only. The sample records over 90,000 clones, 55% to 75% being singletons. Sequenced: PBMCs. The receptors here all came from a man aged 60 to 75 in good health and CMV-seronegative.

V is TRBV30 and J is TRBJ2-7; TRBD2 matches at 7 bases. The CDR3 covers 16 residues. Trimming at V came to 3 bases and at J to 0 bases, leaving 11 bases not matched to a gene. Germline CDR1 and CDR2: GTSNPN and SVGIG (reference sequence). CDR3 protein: CAWRATSASSSYEQYF. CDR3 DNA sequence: TGTGCCTGGAGGGCAACTAGCGCCTCGAGCTCCTACGAGCAGTACTTC.

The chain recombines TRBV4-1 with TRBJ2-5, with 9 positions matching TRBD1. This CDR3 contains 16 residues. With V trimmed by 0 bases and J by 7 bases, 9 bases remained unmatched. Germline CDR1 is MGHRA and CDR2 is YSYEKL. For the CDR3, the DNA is TGCGCCAGCAGCCAAGATCGAACAGGGGGCGTTGGGACCCAGTACTTC. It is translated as CASSQDRTGGVGTQYF.

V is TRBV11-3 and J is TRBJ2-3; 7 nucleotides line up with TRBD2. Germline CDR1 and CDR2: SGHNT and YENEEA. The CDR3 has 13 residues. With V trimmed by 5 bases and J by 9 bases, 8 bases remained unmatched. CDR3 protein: CASSRTSAGTQYF. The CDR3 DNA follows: TGTGCCAGCAGCCGCACTAGCGCTGGAACGCAGTATTTT.

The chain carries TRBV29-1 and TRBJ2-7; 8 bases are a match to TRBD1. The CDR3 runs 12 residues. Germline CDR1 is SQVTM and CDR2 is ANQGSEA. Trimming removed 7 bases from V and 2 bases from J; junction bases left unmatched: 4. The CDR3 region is CSARTGTYEQYF. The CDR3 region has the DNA TGCAGCGCCCGGACAGGGACCTACGAGCAGTACTTC.

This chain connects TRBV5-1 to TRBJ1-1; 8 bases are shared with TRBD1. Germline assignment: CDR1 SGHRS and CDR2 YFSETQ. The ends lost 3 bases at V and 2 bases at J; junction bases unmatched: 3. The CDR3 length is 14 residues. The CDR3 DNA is TGCGCCAGCAGCTCGACAGGGGTCAACACTGAAGCTTTCTTT. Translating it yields CASSSTGVNTEAFF.

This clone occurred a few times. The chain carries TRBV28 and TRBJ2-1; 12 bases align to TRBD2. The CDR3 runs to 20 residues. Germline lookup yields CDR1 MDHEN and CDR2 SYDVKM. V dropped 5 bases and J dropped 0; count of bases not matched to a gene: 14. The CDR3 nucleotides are TGTGCCAGCAGTCTACCATCCGGGACTAGCGGGCTGGTCTCCTACAATGAGCAGTTCTTC. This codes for CASSLPSGTSGLVSYNEQFF.

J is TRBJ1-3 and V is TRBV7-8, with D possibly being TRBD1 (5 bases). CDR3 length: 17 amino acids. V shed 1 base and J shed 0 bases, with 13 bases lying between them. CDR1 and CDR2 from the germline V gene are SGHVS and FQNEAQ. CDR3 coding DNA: TGTGCCAGCAGCTTAGATTCAGGCGGGACCTCTGGAAACACCATATATTTT. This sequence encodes CASSLDSGGTSGNTIYF.

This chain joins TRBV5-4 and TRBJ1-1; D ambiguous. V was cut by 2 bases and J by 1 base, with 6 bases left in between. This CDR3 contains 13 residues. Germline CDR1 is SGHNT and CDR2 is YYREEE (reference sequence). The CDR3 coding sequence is TGTGCCAGCAGCTTTCCCAAGAACACTGAAGCTTTCTTT. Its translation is CASSFPKNTEAFF.

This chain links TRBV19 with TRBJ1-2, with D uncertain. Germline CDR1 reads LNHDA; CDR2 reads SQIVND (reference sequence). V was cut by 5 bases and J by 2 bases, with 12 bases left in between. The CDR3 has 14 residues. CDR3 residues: CASSAKGGNYGYTF. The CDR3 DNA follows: TGTGCCAGTAGTGCTAAGGGAGGCAACTATGGCTACACCTTC.

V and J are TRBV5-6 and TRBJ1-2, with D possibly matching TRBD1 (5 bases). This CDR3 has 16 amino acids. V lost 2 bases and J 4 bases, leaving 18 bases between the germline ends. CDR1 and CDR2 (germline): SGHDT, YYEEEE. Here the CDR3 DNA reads TGTGCCAGCAGCTTAAGCGGGGGACCCTTTCTCTATGGCTACACCTTC. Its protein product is CASSLSGGPFLYGYTF.

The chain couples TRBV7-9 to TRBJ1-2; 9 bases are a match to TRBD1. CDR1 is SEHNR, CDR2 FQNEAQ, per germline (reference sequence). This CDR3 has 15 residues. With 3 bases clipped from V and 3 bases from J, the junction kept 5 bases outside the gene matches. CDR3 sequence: CASSFGTGSDYGYTF. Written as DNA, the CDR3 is TGTGCCAGCAGCTTTGGGACAGGGAGCGACTATGGCTACACCTTC.

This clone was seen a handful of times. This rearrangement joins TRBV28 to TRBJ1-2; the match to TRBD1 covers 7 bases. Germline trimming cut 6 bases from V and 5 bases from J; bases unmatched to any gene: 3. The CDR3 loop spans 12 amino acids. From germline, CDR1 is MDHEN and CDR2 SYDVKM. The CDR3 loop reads CASRAQGYGYTF. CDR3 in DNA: TGTGCCAGCAGGGCACAGGGGTATGGCTACACCTTC.

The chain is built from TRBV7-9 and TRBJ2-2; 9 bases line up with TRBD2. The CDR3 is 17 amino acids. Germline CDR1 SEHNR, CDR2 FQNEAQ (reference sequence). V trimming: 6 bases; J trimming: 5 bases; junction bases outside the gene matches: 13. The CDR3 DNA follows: TGTGCCAGCAGTCCTCTAGCGGGATCGTTTTATACCGGGGAGCTGTTTTTT. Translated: CASSPLAGSFYTGELFF.

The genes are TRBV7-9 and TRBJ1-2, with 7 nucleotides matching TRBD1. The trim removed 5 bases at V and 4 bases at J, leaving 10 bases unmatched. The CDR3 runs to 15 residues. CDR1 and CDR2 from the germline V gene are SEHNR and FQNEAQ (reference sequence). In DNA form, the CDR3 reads TGTGCCAGCAGCCCGGACAGGCTGGGGGTCTATGGCTACACCTTC. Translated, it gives CASSPDRLGVYGYTF.

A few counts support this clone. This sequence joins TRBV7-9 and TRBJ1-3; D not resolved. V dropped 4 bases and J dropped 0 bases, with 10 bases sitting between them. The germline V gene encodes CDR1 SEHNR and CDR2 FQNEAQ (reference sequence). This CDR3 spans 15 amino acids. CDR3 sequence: CASSYLQSSGNTIYF. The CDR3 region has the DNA TGTGCCAGCAGCTACTTACAGAGCTCTGGAAACACCATATATTTT.

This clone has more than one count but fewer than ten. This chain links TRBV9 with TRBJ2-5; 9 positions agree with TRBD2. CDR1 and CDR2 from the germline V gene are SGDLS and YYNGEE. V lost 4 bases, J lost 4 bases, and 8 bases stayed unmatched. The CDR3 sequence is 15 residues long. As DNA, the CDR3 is TGTGCCAGCAGCCGAAGCGGGGGGCGTGCAGAGACCCAGTACTTC. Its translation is CASSRSGGRAETQYF.

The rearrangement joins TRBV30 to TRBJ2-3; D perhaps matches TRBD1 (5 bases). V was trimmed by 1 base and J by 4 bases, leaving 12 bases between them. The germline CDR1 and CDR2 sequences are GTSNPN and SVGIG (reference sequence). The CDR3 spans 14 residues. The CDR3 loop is CAWSAAGFADTQYF. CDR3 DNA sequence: TGTGCCTGGAGTGCCGCAGGGTTCGCAGATACGCAGTATTTT.

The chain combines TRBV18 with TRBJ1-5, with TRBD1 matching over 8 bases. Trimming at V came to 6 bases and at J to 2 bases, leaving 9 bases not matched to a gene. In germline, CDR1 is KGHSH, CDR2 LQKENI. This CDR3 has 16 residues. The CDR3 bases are TGTGCCAGCTCCAGGGGGCAACCGACGGGCAATCAGCCCCAGCATTTT. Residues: CASSRGQPTGNQPQHF.